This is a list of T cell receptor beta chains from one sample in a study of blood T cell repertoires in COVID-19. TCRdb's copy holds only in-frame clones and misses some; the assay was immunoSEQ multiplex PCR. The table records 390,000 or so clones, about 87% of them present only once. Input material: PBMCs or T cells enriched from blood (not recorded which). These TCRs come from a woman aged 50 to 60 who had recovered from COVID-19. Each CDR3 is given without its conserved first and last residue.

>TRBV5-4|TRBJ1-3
ASSLPGGSRSGNTIY
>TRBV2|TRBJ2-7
ASSVHGTYEQY
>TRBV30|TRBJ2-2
AWSVAIWSGGTFTGELF
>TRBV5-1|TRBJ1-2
ASSPGQGPYGYT
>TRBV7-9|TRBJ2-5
ASSSKSLTRPETQY
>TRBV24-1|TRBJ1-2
ATSGPGGDRGRSGYT
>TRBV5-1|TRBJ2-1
ASSLVASGGDIQF
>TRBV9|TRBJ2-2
ASSSQTGYTGELF
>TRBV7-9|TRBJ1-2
ASTFLRTGDGYT
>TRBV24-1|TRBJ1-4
AVADRNEKLF
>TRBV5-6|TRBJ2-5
ASSLVGGGTSGQETQY
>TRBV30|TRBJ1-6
AWSLPNSPLH
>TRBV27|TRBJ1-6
ATRGQPNINSPLH
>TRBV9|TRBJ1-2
ASSPRQGSSVGYT
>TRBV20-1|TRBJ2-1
SAGGGGWSNEQF
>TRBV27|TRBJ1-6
ASSLIIEGSSYNSPLH
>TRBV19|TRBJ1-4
ASDGGQGGEKLF
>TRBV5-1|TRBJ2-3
ASSLGGRTDTQY
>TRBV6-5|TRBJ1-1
ASSFWGGDTEAF
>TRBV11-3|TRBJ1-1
ASSKGPGTEAF
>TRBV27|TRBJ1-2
ASSLTGGPNYGYT
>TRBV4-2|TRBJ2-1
ASSQEIDTYNEQF
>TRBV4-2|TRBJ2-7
ASSQVTGGIDEQY
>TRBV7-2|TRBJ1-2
ASSLGRQLANYGYT
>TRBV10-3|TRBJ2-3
AISEGGAGGPDTQY
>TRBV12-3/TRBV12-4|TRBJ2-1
ASSLGTVNEQF
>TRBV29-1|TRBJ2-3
SATQRNTDTQY
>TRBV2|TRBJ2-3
ASKPGSITTDTQY
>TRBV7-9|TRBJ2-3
ASSHLASGGVTDTQY
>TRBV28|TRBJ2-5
ASSPGDRETQY
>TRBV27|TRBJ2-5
ASSLAGGLWETQY
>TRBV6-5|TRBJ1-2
ASRSTGNYGYT
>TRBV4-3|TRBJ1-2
ASSQGIGQGFDYGYT
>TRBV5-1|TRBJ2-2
ASSFGAQNTGELF
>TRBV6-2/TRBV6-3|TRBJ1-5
ASSYSRGHIVSNQPQH
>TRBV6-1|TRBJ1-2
ASSEARGKHSNYGYT
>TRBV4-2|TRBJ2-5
ASSQDSSGGGRTQY
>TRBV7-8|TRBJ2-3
ASSLAPKRAPSTDTQY
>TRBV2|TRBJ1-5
ASSFSTGNSQPQH
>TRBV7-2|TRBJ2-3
ASSSQPQGGRNTDTQY
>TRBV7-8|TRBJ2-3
ASSPYSRSPTDTQY
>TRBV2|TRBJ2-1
ASSPTSGIINEQF
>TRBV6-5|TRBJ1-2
ASSYIDRAQGYT
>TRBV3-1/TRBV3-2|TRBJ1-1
ASSQSVYGGGTEAF
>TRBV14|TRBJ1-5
ASSQGGLGNQPQH
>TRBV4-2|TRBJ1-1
ASSQEKQGYMNTEAF
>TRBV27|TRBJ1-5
ASSIRDNWQPQH